Below, one T cell receptor beta chain is given with its context. This clone has only one observation. Its antigen remains unidentified. Per-nucleotide qualities are absent, and no much larger clonotype sits a single base away. The CDR3 regions of human TCRbeta chains were analyzed by immunosequencing. In the original analysis: TCRs in the repertoires were matched against a reference library of SARS-CoV-2-specific TCRs that had been generated with the MIRA antigen-specificity platform. Breadth was defined as the fraction of unique TCRs that were SARS-CoV-2-associated. Depth was defined as the fraction of total T cells that were SARS-CoV-2-associated. Using the MIRA data, every spike-specific TCR was mapped to the spike region that the TCR reacted to and assigned to either a CD4 or a CD8 class. Log10-transformed breadth and depth values were compared by one-way ANOVA with Sidak's multiple comparisons tests. TCRdb carries this immuneACCESS record with in-frame sequences only. Its versions omit some clonotypes, under half of them owing to an unresolved V gene in the studies checked, with the rest unexplained. That table is the source of V, J and clone size, and D and trimming were worked out from the DNA. The table for this sample lists under 200,000 clones; approximately 94% of them were counted only once. About 0.6% of the sample is taken by the ten largest.

This sample was taken from a study of T cell responses to AZD1222 COVID-19 vaccine (dated by TCRdb to about 2021). Describing the broader study: AZD1222 recipients whose second dose came at about 4 weeks and those whose second dose came at about 12 weeks were combined into one group, since spike-specific TCR depth and breadth did not differ between the two schedules. TCR sequencing was performed for fewer than 250 trial participants, of whom approximately 200 were given two doses of AZD1222 and around 26 were given two doses of MenACWY control vaccine. Trial participants were enrolled by age into 18-55, 56-69 and 70-plus year subgroups, with approximately 150, 28 and 58 TCR-sequenced participants respectively. The investigation overall reported the following: The 56-69-year group was small, and its depth increase did not reach significance, likely because of low power. Conclusions about previously exposed vaccinees are limited, since just a handful of AZD1222 recipients were seropositive for SARS-CoV-2 at baseline. After two AZD1222 doses, both the breadth and the depth of spike-specific TCRs were significantly higher than at day 0 and than in MenACWY recipients. Nearly half of unique spike-specific TCRs reportedly recognized epitopes outside regions mutated in the B.1.351 and B.1.1.7 variants. Vaccine-associated CD4 TCRs spanned the whole spike protein, with dominant responses in regions 160-218 and 743-854. Because no day 14 peak-response samples were available, the repertoires could be characterized only after the peak T cell response. Participants were mostly white British, with more females than males. The authors suggested clonal diversity may have been underestimated.

Sequences GTSNPN (CDR1) and SVGIG (CDR2) are obtained from the germline V gene (reference sequence). Compared with germline, V lacks 4 bases and J lacks 9 bases; bases without a gene match: 12. The cysteine opens and the phenylalanine closes a CDR3 of 14 amino acids. The only DNA kept is the CDR3, 42 bases in frame from the first base. This specimen's time point label, interpreted: baseline before first vaccination. Vaccinee samples came from UK trials COV001 and COV002, including a single-blind randomized controlled phase 2/3 trial of AZD1222 (ChAdOx1 nCoV-19) in healthy adults. For TCRbeta chain sequencing, PBMC samples from trial participants were taken at day 0 and at day 28 after the second dose.

The specimen comprised peripheral blood, sampled on day 0 of AZD1222 vaccination. The chain employs TRBV30 and TRBJ2-1, with 7 junctional bases fitting TRBD2. The sequence was collected from an adult in good health. The DNA reads TGTGCCTGGACTAGCGGACTTCTGATAAGTGAGCAGTTCTTC. It specifies CAWTSGLLISEQFF.